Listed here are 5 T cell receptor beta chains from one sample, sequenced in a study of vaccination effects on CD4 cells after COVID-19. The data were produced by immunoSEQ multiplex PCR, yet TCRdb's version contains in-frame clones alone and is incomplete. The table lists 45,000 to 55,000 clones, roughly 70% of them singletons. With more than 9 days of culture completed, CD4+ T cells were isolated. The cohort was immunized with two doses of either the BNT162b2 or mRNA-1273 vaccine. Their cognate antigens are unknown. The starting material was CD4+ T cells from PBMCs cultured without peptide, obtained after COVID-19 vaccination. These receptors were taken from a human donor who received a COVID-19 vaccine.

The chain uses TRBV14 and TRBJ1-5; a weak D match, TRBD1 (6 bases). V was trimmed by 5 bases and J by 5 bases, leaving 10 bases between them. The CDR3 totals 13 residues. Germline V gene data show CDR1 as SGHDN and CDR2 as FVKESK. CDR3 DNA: TGTGCCAGCAGCAGGGGGGACTATCAGCCCCAGCATTTT. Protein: CASSRGDYQPQHF.

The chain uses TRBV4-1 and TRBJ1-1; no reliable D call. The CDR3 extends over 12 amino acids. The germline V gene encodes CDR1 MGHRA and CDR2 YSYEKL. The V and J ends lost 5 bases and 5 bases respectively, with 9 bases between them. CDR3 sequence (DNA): TGCGCCAGCAGCAACCTACGGACTGAAGCTTTCTTT. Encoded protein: CASSNLRTEAFF.

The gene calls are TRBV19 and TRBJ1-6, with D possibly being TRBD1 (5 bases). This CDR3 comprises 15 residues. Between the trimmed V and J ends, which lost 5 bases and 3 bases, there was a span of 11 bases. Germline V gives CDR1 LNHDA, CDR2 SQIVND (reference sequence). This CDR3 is CASSGLQGYNSPLHF. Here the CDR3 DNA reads TGTGCCAGTAGTGGTCTCCAGGGCTATAATTCACCCCTCCACTTT.

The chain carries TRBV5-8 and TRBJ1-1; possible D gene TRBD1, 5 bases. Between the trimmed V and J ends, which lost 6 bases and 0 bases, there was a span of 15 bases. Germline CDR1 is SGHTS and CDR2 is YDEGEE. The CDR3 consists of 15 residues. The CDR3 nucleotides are TGTGCCAGCACCCTGGGGGGTTTCATGAACACTGAAGCTTTCTTT. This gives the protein CASTLGGFMNTEAFF.

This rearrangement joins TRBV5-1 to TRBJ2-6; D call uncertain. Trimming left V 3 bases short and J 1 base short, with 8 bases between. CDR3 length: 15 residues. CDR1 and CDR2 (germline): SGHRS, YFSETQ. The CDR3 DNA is TGCGCCAGCAGCTCGAGTGGGTCTGGGGCCAACGTCCTGACTTTC. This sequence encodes CASSSSGSGANVLTF.